Listed below are T cell receptor beta chains from one sample, sequenced in a study of CXCR3-negative and CXCR3-positive naive CD8 T cells. TCRdb re-called the 5' RACE reads and gives one entry per CDR3 protein, without DNA. In total, the table holds 90,000 to 150,000 distinct CDR3 sequences. Sequencing was done on a sample of naive CXCR3+ CD8+ T cells from blood. Every receptor here comes from a human donor in good health. Some clones in this sample may be carry-over from other donors' samples. CDR3s include the opening cysteine and the closing phenylalanine or tryptophan.

j_gene | v_gene | CDR3aa
TRBJ1-1 | TRBV2 | CASSERRRDTEAFF
TRBJ1-2 | TRBV11-2 | CASSLVGFNYGYTF
TRBJ2-1 | TRBV9 | CASSTAGTGVLEEQFF
TRBJ2-7 | TRBV9 | CASSLGPANEQYF
TRBJ1-1 | TRBV30 | CAWSDTGFEAFF
TRBJ1-2 | TRBV7-9 | CASSFGGDGYTF
TRBJ2-3 | TRBV10-3 | CAISELEPSSDTQYF
TRBJ2-5 | TRBV7-9 | CASSPWGTSVKETQYF
TRBJ2-7 | TRBV27 | CASSDRVSEQYF
TRBJ2-5 | TRBV28 | CASSLVLAEVQETQYF
TRBJ2-1 | TRBV30 | CAWSVKLAGGYNEQFF
TRBJ2-3 | TRBV11-2 | CASSLVGGSTDTQYF
TRBJ2-7 | TRBV7-8 | CASSLPGQGYEQYF
TRBJ2-7 | TRBV18 | CASSPRTGRIYYEQYF
TRBJ2-7 | TRBV4-1 | CASSQDHRGYEQYF
TRBJ2-1 | TRBV15 | CATSRDEMWAWDNEQFF
TRBJ1-1 | TRBV5-5 | CASRSLGDRGSGAFF
TRBJ2-2 | TRBV24-1 | CATSVRGDGELFF
TRBJ1-4 | TRBV7-9 | CASSPGVAAEKLFF
TRBJ2-7 | TRBV13 | CASSLGEGYEQYF
TRBJ1-6 | TRBV9 | CASSVGRLGSPLHF
TRBJ2-1 | TRBV6-2/TRBV6-3 | CASSYSGDYESSSYNEQFF
TRBJ2-7 | TRBV20-1 | CSARDQTSGTYYEQYF
TRBJ1-5 | TRBV20-1 | CSAPQLANQPQHF
TRBJ2-7 | TRBV29-1 | CSVEGTRVGEQYF
TRBJ2-1 | TRBV7-9 | CASSFTGNEQFF
TRBJ2-7 | TRBV6-5 | CASSSLGGTYEQYF
TRBJ2-3 | TRBV5-4 | CASSFSVSPITDTQYF
TRBJ2-3 | TRBV27 | CASSLRTGRVPDTQYF
TRBJ2-7 | TRBV20-1 | CSARGAGAYEQYF
TRBJ2-7 | TRBV18 | CASSPGGRGDEQYF
TRBJ1-2 | TRBV5-5 | CASSLGRDYGYTF
TRBJ1-1 | TRBV3-1 | CASSLGETEAFF
TRBJ1-1 | TRBV12-3/TRBV12-4 | CASSARGGNTEAFF
TRBJ2-2 | TRBV29-1 | CSVLRQNTGELFF
TRBJ2-5 | TRBV7-9 | CASSTWTGEIETQYF
TRBJ2-6 | TRBV7-6 | CASSSGQVTGANVLTF
TRBJ2-7 | TRBV29-1 | CSVEDGTEPHNYEQYF
TRBJ2-1 | TRBV20-1 | CSARSTSGGYEQFF
TRBJ2-7 | TRBV20-1 | CSAEDGPNYEQYF
TRBJ2-7 | TRBV7-6 | CASSLAGTSYEQYF
TRBJ1-1 | TRBV6-2/TRBV6-3 | CASSAQGAGDTEAFF
TRBJ1-1 | TRBV7-9 | CASSLPPGLTNTEAFF